Reported below is one T cell receptor beta chain. Its specificity is unknown. The CDR3 is made up of 15 amino acids. Germline V gives CDR1 SGHNT, CDR2 YYREEE (reference sequence). V was pared by 0 bases and J by 3 bases, with 6 bases of the junction left unmatched. The record originates from a study of T cells after yellow fever vaccination. Study conclusions and caveats: The secondary T-cell response peaked on day 5, not day 15, but was weaker. Abundant contaminating clonotypes from the bulk population could appear in FACS-sorted repertoires.

In TCRdb, the 5' RACE reads were re-called with MiXCR into one record per CDR3 protein. Of about 310,000 distinct CDR3 sequences in the sample, about 3.5% were seen once. This chain joins TRBV5-4 and TRBJ2-7, with 7 bases aligning to TRBD2. The input for sequencing was PBMCs, taken on the day of the yellow fever booster vaccination. This sequence originates from a man between 18 and 29 years old who received the YFV17D yellow fever vaccine. CDR3 nucleotide sequence: TGTGCCAGCAGCTTGGGGGGGAGGGCGAGCTACGAGCAGTACTTC. It is translated as CASSLGGRASYEQYF.